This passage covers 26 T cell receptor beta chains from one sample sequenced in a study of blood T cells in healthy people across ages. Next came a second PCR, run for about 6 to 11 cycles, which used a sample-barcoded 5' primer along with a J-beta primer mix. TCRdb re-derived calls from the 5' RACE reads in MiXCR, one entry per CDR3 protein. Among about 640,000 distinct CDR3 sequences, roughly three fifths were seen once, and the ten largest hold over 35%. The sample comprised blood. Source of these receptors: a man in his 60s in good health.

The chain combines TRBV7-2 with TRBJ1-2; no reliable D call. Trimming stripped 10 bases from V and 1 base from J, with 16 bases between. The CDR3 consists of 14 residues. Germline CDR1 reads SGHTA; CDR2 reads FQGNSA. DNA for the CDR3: TGTGCCACCTCTTCCGGCAGCCATAACTATGGCTACACCTTC. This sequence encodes CATSSGSHNYGYTF. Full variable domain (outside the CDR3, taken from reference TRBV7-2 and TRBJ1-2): GAGVSQSPSNKVTEKGKDVELRCDPISGHTALYWYRQSLGQGLEFLIYFQGNSAPDKSGLPSDRFSAERTGGSVSTLTIQRTQQEDSAVYLCATSSGSHNYGYTFGSGTRLTVV.

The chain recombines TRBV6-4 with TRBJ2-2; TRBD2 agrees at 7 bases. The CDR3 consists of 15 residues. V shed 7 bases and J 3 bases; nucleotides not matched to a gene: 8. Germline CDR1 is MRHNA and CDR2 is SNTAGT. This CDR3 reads CASTEVAGDTGELFF. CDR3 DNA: TGTGCCAGCACCGAGGTGGCGGGGGACACCGGGGAGCTGTTTTTT.

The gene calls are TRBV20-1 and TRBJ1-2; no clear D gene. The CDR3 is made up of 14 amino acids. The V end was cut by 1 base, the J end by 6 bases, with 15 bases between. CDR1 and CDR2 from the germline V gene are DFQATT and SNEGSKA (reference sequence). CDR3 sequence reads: CSARVGLGGDGYTF. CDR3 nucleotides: TGCAGTGCTAGAGTCGGATTGGGCGGGGATGGCTACACCTTC.

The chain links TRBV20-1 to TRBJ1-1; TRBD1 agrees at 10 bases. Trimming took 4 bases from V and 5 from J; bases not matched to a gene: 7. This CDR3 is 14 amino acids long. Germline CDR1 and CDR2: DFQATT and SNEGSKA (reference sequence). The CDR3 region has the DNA TGCAGTGCTACGCGACAGGGGGCCTATACTGAAGCTTTCTTT. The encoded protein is CSATRQGAYTEAFF.

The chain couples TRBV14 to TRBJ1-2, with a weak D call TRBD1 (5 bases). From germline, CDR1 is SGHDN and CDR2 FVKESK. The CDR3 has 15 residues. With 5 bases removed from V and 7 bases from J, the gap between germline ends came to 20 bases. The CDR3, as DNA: TGTGCCAGCAGCAAAACCGGTCGGGGGGAGAGTGGCTACACCTTC. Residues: CASSKTGRGESGYTF.

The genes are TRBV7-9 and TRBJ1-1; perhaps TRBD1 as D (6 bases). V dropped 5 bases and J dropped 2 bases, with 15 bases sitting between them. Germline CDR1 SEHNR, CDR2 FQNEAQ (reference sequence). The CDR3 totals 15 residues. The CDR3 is CASSPLDSLNTEAFF. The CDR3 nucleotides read TGTGCCAGCAGCCCCCTGGACAGTCTAAACACTGAAGCTTTCTTT. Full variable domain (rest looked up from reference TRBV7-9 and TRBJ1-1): DTGVSQNPRHKITKRGQNVTFRCDPISEHNRLYWYRQTLGQGPEFLTYFQNEAQLEKSRLLSDRFSAERPKGSFSTLEIQRTEQGDSAMYLCASSPLDSLNTEAFFGQGTRLTVV.

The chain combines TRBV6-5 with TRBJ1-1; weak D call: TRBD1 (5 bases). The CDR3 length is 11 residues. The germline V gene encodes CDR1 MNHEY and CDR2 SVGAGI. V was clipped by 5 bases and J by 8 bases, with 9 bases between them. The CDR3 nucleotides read TGTGCCAGCAGTGGGGGGAGGGAAGCTTTCTTT. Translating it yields CASSGGREAFF.

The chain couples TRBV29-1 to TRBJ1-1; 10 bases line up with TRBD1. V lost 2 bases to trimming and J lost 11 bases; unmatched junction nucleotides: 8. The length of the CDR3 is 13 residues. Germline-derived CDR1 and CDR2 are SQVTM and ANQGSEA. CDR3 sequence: CSVEPTGTGDAFF. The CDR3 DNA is TGCAGCGTTGAACCCACCGGGACAGGGGACGCTTTCTTT.

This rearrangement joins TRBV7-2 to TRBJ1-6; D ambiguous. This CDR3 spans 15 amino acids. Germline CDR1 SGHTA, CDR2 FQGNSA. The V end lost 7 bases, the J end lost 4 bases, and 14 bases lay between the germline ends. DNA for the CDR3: TGTGCCAGCACCCAAAGGCGCTCGTATAATTCACCCCTCCACTTT. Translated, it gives CASTQRRSYNSPLHF.

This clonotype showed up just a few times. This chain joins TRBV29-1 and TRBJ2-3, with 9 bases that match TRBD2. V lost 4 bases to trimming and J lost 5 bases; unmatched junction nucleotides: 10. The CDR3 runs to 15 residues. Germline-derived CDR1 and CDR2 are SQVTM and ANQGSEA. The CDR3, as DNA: TGCAGCGTTGCCCGGGCGGGGGGGCCCGAAGATACGCAGTATTTT. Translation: CSVARAGGPEDTQYF.

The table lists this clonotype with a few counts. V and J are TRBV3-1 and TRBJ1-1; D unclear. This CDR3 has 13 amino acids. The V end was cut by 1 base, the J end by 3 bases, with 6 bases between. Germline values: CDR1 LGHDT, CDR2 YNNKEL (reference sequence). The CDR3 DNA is TGTGCCAGCAGCCAAGGGACTCACACTGAAGCTTTCTTT. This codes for CASSQGTHTEAFF.

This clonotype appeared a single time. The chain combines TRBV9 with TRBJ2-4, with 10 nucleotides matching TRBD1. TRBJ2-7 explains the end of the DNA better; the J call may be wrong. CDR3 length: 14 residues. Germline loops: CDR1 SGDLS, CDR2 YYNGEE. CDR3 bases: TGTGCCAGCGGCATCCGGGACAGGGGCAACGAGCAGTACTTC. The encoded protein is CASGIRDRGNEQYF.

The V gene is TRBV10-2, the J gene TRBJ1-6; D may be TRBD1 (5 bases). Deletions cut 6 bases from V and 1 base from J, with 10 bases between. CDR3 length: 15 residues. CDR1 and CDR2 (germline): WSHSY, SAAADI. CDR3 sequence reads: CASRAPGSYNSPLHF. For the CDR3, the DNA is TGCGCCAGCAGGGCCCCAGGGTCCTATAATTCACCCCTCCACTTT.

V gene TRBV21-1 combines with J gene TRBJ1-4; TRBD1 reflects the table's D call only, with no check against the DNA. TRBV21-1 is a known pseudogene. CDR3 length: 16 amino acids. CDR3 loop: CAPPGLTQGGNEKLFF. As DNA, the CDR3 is TGTGCCCCCCCTGGTCTCACCCAGGGCGGTAATGAAAAACTGTTTTTT.

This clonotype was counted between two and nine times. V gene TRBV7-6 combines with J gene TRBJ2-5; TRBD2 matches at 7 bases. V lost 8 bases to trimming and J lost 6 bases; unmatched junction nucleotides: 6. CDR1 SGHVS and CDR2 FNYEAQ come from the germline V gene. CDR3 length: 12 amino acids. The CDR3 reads CASGGRGQTQYF. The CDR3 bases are TGTGCCAGCGGCGGGAGAGGCCAGACCCAGTACTTC. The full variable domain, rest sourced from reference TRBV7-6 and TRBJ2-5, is GAGVSQSPRYKVTKRGQDVALRCDPISGHVSLYWYRQALGQGPEFLTYFNYEAQQDKSGLPNDRFSAERPEGSISTLTIQRTEQRDSAMYRCASGGRGQTQYFGPGTRLLVL.

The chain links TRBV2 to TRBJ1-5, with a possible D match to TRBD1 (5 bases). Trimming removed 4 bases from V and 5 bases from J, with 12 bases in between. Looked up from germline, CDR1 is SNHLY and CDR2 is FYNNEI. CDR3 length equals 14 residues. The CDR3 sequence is CASSAGGVDQPQHF. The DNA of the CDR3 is TGTGCCAGCAGTGCCGGGGGTGTGGATCAGCCCCAGCATTTT.

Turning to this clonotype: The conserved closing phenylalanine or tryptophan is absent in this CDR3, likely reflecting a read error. The CDR3 loop is CASSFSRNTEAFI. The CDR3 DNA follows: TGTGCCAGCAGTTTCTCAAGAAACACTGAAGCTTTCATT. V and J are TRBV6-2 or TRBV6-3 and TRBJ1-1; no clear D. In germline, CDR1 is MNHEY, CDR2 SVGEGT. Deletions cut 4 bases from V and 2 bases from J, with 8 bases between. This CDR3 is built from 13 residues.

This CDR3 reads CASSLAYLFETQYF. DNA of the CDR3: TGTGCCAGCAGCTTAGCTTACCTTTTTGAGACCCAGTACTTC. The chain has TRBV7-6 and TRBJ2-5; D unresolved. Per the germline V gene, CDR1 is SGHVS and CDR2 is FNYEAQ. The CDR3 loop spans 14 amino acids. Trimming left V 0 bases short and J 5 bases short, with 10 bases between.

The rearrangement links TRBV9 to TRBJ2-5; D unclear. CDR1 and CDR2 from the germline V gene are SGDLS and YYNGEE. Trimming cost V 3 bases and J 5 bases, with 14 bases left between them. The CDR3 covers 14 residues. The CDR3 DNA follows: TGTGCCAGCAGCGCCCGAACCTCAACCGAGACCCAGTACTTC. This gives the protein CASSARTSTETQYF.

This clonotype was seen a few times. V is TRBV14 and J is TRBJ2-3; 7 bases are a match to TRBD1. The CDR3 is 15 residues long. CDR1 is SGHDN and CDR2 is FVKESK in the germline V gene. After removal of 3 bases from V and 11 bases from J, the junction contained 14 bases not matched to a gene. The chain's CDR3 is CASSQRGRVLREQYF. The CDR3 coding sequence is TGTGCCAGCAGCCAGAGGGGGCGTGTCCTGAGAGAGCAGTATTTT. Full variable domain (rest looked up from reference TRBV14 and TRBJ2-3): EAGVTQFPSHSVIEKGQTVTLRCDPISGHDNLYWYRRVMGKEIKFLLHFVKESKQDESGMPNNRFLAERTGGTYSTLKVQPAELEDSGVYFCASSQRGRVLREQYFGPGTRLTVL.

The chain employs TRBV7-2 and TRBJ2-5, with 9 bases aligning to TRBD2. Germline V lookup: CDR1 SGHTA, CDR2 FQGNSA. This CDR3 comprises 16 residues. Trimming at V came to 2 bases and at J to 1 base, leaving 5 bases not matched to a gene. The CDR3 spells CASSLHSGGVQETQYF. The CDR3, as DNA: TGTGCCAGCAGCTTACATAGCGGGGGAGTCCAAGAGACCCAGTACTTC.

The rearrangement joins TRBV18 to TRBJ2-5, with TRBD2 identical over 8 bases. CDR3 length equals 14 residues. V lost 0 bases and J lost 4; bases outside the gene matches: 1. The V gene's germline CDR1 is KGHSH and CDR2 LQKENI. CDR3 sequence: CASSPPTSGETQYF. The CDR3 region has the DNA TGTGCCAGCTCACCACCAACTAGCGGAGAGACCCAGTACTTC.

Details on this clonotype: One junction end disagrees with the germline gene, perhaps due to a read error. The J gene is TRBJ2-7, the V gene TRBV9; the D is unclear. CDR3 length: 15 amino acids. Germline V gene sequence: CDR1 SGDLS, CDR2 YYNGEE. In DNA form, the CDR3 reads TGTGCGAGCAGCGTAGGGCTATCCTACCAAGAGACCCGGTACTTC. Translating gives CASSVGLSYQETRYF.

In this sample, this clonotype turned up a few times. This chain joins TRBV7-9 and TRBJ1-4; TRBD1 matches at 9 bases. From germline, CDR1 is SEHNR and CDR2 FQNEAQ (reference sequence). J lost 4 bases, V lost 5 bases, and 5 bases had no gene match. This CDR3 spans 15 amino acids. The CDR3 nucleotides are TGTGCCAGCAGCCACTCGACAGGGGGTAATGAAAAACTGTTTTTT. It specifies CASSHSTGGNEKLFF.

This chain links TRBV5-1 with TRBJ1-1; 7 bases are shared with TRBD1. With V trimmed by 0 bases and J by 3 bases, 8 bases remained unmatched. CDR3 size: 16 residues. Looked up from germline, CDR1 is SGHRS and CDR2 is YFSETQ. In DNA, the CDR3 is TGCGCCAGCAGCTTGGCGCAGGGGGTTAGATACACTGAAGCTTTCTTT. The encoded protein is CASSLAQGVRYTEAFF.

The CDR3 protein is CASSLGSGVVTDTQYF. The CDR3 DNA sequence: TGTGCCAGCAGCTTGGGCAGCGGGGTTGTGACAGATACGCAGTATTTT. The rearrangement uses TRBV5-4 and TRBJ2-3, with TRBD2 matching 7 bases. The J segment lost 3 bases and the V segment lost 0 bases, leaving 7 bases of the junction unmatched. The V gene's germline CDR1 is SGHNT and CDR2 YYREEE (reference sequence). This CDR3 region has 16 residues.